The 6 T cell receptor beta chains below were found in one sample sequenced in a study of shared clonotypes between healthy human individuals. Profiling relied on immunoSEQ multiplex PCR, and the TCRdb table lists in-frame clones only, not all of them. This table has a few million clones, more than 85% appearing once. The sample comprised naive CD4+ T cells from PBMCs. Subset of the sample: CD45RA+ positively selected. These receptors came from a man aged 18-30 years in good health. Some clones in this sample may be carry-over from other donors' samples.

The sample holds one count of this clone. This same CDR3 is encoded by further DNA sequences in the sample. The gene calls are TRBV28 and TRBJ2-5, with 8 nucleotides matching TRBD2. The CDR3 contains 14 residues. V was pared by 3 bases and J by 4 bases, with 4 bases of the junction left unmatched. Germline V lookup: CDR1 MDHEN, CDR2 SYDVKM. CDR3 sequence: CASSFRLAGETQYF. The CDR3 nucleotides read TGTGCCAGCAGTTTCCGGCTAGCGGGAGAGACCCAGTACTTC.

The chain uses TRBV18 and TRBJ1-1, with a possible D match to TRBD1 (6 bases). CDR3 size: 16 residues. V was pared by 1 base and J by 2 bases, with 14 bases between. The germline V gene encodes CDR1 KGHSH and CDR2 LQKENI. For the CDR3, the DNA is TGTGCCAGCTCACCACGGGGGCTTTTATTAAACACTGAAGCTTTCTTT. Amino acids: CASSPRGLLLNTEAFF.

This clone has just one count. One end of the junction is discordant with germline, which a read error may explain. The chain carries TRBV7-2 and TRBJ1-2, with TRBD1 as a possible D gene (6 bases). Germline V lookup: CDR1 SGHTA, CDR2 FQGNSA. The CDR3 runs to 14 residues. The CDR3 nucleotides read TGTGTCAGCAGCTTAGCCCGGACAGCGTATGGCTACACCTTC. Translation gives CVSSLARTAYGYTF.

To note about this clone: Other DNA variants within this sample encode the same CDR3. The V call is TRBV28, the J call TRBJ1-2; D might be TRBD1 (6 bases). Germline V gives CDR1 MDHEN, CDR2 SYDVKM. This CDR3 contains 13 residues. V was trimmed by 2 bases and J by 4 bases, leaving 8 bases between them. CDR3 region: CASSLGQRYGYTF. CDR3 bases: TGTGCCAGCAGTTTAGGACAGCGCTATGGCTACACCTTC.

V usage is TRBV28 and J usage is TRBJ2-1; 10 bases fit TRBD1. The CDR3 extends over 16 amino acids. Losses at the gene ends were 8 bases for V and 9 bases for J; bases not matched to a gene: 16. Germline CDR1 and CDR2: MDHEN and SYDVKM. The CDR3 sequence: CASRLRGQGIYGEQFF. The DNA of the CDR3 is TGTGCCAGCCGACTTAGGGGACAGGGGATTTATGGTGAGCAGTTCTTC.

In its sample, this clone was seen once. The chain recombines TRBV11-2 with TRBJ2-1; no definite D call. This CDR3 has 16 amino acids. CDR1 and CDR2 from the germline V gene are SGHAT and FQNNGV. V dropped 0 bases and J dropped 0 bases, with 9 bases sitting between them. This CDR3 reads CASSLELASSYNEQFF. DNA for the CDR3: TGTGCCAGCAGCTTAGAGCTCGCTAGCTCCTACAATGAGCAGTTCTTC.